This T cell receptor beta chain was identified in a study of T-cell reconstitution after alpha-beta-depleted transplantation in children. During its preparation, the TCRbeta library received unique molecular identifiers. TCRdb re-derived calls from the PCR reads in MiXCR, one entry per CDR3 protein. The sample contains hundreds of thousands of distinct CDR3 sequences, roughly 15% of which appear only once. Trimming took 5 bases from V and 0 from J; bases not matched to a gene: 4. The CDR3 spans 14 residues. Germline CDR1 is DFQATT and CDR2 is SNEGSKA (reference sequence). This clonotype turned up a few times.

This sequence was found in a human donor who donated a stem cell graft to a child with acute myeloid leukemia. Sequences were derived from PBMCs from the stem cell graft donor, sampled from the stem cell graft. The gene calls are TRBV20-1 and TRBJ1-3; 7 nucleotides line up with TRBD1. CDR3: CSASDRTSGNTIYF. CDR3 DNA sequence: TGCAGTGCTTCGGACAGGACCTCTGGAAACACCATATATTTT.